The 5 T cell receptor beta chains below were found in one sample sequenced in a study of cytomegalovirus exposure and HLA in healthy donors. Method: immunoSEQ multiplex PCR; TCRdb's copy keeps in-frame clones and lacks some. This table has approximately 260,000 clones, approximately 84% appearing once. Sequencing input: PBMCs. The receptors stem from a woman in her twenties or thirties in good health and CMV-seropositive.

The V and J genes are TRBV18 and TRBJ2-1; 10 bases match TRBD1. Germline V gives CDR1 KGHSH, CDR2 LQKENI. The V gene end was trimmed by 4 bases and the J gene end by 5 bases; junction bases not matched to a gene: 5. CDR3 length equals 15 residues. This chain's CDR3 is CASSRDRGTDNEQFF. CDR3 coding DNA: TGTGCCAGCTCACGGGACAGGGGAACCGACAATGAGCAGTTCTTC. Using reference TRBV18 and TRBJ2-1 for the parts outside the CDR3, the full variable domain is NAGVMQNPRHLVRRRGQEARLRCSPMKGHSHVYWYRQLPEEGLKFMVYLQKENIIDESGMPKERFSAEFPKEGPSILRIQQVVRGDSAAYFCASSRDRGTDNEQFFGPGTRLTVL.

This clone was observed once. In DNA form, the CDR3 reads TGTGCCAGCAGCTTGGCCCGACAGGGGGGAAGTGTGAGAGAGACCCAGTACTTC. This sequence encodes CASSLARQGGSVRETQYF. The chain is built from TRBV5-6 and TRBJ2-5; TRBD1 matches 9 bases. The CDR3 totals 18 residues. The V and J ends lost 0 bases and 4 bases, in that order; junction bases with no gene match: 13. CDR1 is SGHDT, CDR2 YYEEEE, per germline.

The rearrangement links TRBV29-1 to TRBJ2-7; 7 bases map to TRBD1. The germline V gene has CDR1 SQVTM and CDR2 ANQGSEA. The CDR3 sequence is 12 residues long. Losses at the gene ends were 7 bases for V and 4 bases for J; bases not matched to a gene: 7. The DNA for the CDR3 is TGCAGCGCCCGCGGACAGGTGTACGAGCAGTACTTC. Translation: CSARGQVYEQYF.

The chain combines TRBV10-3 with TRBJ2-7; D is uncertain. Per the germline V gene, CDR1 is ENHRY and CDR2 is SYGVKD. V was pared by 4 bases and J by 2 bases, with 12 bases between. CDR3 length equals 14 residues. DNA for the CDR3: TGTGCCATCAGTGCGTCGAGACATACCTACGAGCAGTACTTC. It is translated as CAISASRHTYEQYF.

The rearrangement uses TRBV10-3 and TRBJ2-2, with TRBD1 as a possible D gene (6 bases). The CDR3 spans 14 residues. CDR1 and CDR2 (germline): ENHRY, SYGVKD. The V gene lost 4 bases and the J gene lost 6 bases, with 12 bases spanning the gap. CDR3 DNA sequence: TGTGCCATCAGTGCGACAACAGGGCCCGGGGAGCTGTTTTTT. This sequence encodes CAISATTGPGELFF.